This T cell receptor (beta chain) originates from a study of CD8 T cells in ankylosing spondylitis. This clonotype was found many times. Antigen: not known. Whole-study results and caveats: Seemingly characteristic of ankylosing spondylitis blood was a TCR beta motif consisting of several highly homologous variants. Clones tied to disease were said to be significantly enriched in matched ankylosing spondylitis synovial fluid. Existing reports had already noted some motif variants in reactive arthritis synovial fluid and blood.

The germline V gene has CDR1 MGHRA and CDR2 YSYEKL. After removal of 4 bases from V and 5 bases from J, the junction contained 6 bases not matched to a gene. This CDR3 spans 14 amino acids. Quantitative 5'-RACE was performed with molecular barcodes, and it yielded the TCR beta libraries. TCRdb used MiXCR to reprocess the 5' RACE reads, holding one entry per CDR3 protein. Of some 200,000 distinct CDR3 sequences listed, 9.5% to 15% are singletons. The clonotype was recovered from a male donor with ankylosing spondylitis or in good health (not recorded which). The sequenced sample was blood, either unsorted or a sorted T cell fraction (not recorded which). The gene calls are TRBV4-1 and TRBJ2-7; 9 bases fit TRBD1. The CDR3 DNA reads TGCGCCAGCAGCCCGGGACAGGGTTCCCACGAGCAGTACTTC. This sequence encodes CASSPGQGSHEQYF.